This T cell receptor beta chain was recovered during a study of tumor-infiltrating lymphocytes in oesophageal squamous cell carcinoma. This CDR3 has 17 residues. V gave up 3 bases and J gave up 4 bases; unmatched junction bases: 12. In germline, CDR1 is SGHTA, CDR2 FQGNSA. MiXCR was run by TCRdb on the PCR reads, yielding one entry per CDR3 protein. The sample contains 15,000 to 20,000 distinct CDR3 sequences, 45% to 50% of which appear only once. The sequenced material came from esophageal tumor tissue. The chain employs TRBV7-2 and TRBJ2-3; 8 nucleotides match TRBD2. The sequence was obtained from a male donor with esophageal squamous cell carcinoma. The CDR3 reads CASSLSGSGGPPDTQYF. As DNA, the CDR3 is TGTGCCAGCAGCTTGAGTGGCTCGGGAGGGCCCCCAGATACGCAGTATTTT.